What follows are 6 T cell receptor beta chains derived from one specimen sequenced in a study of blood T cell repertoires in COVID-19. Sequencing used immunoSEQ multiplex PCR; TCRdb keeps in-frame clones, though not all of them. The data show 68,000 or so clones, roughly 84% seen once. The specimen sequenced was peripheral blood. The source of these receptors is a man aged 45-60 years with active COVID-19.

The gene calls are TRBV4-1 and TRBJ2-7, with D possibly TRBD2 on 5 matching bases. V was trimmed by 0 bases and J by 5 bases, leaving 11 bases between them. The CDR3 spans 14 residues. Germline values: CDR1 MGHRA, CDR2 YSYEKL. CDR3 residues: CASSQDLWTDEQYF. For the CDR3, the DNA is TGCGCCAGCAGCCAAGATCTATGGACTGACGAGCAGTACTTC.

This clone is a singleton in its sample. The chain joins TRBV28 to TRBJ2-7; no clear D gene. Germline CDR1 reads MDHEN; CDR2 reads SYDVKM. V lost 5 bases to trimming and J lost 2 bases, with 16 bases between them. The CDR3 has 15 residues. The CDR3 loop is CASSPPRVAPYEQYF. The CDR3 DNA is TGTGCCAGCAGTCCCCCCCGGGTGGCCCCCTACGAGCAGTACTTC.

This chain joins TRBV3-1 (or the pseudogene TRBV3-2) and TRBJ1-1; no definite D call. CDR1 and CDR2 (germline): LGHDT, YNNKEL (reference sequence). This CDR3 comprises 14 residues. V lost 4 bases to trimming and J lost 2 bases, with 11 bases between them. The CDR3 loop reads CASSLVGINTEAFF. For the CDR3, the DNA is TGTGCCAGCAGCCTAGTGGGCATTAACACTGAAGCTTTCTTT.

This clone was recorded a few times. This chain joins TRBV5-6 and TRBJ2-7; D uncertain. Trimming stripped 2 bases from V and 2 bases from J, with 11 bases between. The germline V gene encodes CDR1 SGHDT and CDR2 YYEEEE. The CDR3 totals 14 residues. The CDR3 is CASSFPGFPYEQYF. CDR3 DNA sequence: TGTGCCAGCAGCTTTCCCGGGTTCCCCTACGAGCAGTACTTC.

The chain has TRBV2 and TRBJ1-1; D perhaps matches TRBD1 (6 bases). V was shortened by 9 bases and J by 4 bases, with 15 bases between the two germline ends. The germline CDR1 and CDR2 sequences are SNHLY and FYNNEI. This CDR3 has 13 residues. This CDR3 is CASATGSGTEAFF. CDR3 bases: TGTGCCAGTGCCACAGGGTCGGGCACTGAAGCTTTCTTT.

The rearrangement joins TRBV7-9 to TRBJ1-3; D not resolved. This CDR3 contains 13 residues. V lost 5 bases and J 2 bases, leaving 7 bases between the germline ends. CDR1 and CDR2 (germline): SEHNR, FQNEAQ (reference sequence). The DNA for the CDR3 is TGTGCCAGCAGCCGCAGTACTGGAAACACCATATATTTT. Its protein is CASSRSTGNTIYF. Looking up the rest from reference TRBV7-9 and TRBJ1-3 gives the full variable domain: DTGVSQNPRHKITKRGQNVTFRCDPISEHNRLYWYRQTLGQGPEFLTYFQNEAQLEKSRLLSDRFSAERPKGSFSTLEIQRTEQGDSAMYLCASSRSTGNTIYFGEGSWLTVV.